This TCR beta chain stems from a study of CD8 T cells in ankylosing spondylitis. TCR beta libraries were made by quantitative 5'-RACE with molecular barcodes. TCRdb analysed the 5' RACE reads with MiXCR anew, one entry per CDR3 protein. The sample shows about 160,000 distinct CDR3 sequences, roughly 10% of them seen only once. This clonotype was found many times. Antigen specificity is unknown. General study results and limits: Significant enrichment of disease-linked clones was reported in matched ankylosing spondylitis synovial fluid. What seemed typical of ankylosing spondylitis blood was a TCR beta motif built from about 8 highly homologous variants.

This TCR was recovered from a female donor with ankylosing spondylitis or in good health (not recorded which). Specimen: blood, either unsorted or a sorted T cell fraction (not recorded which).

Written as DNA, the CDR3 is TGTGCCAGCAGTTGGGTGGGTCTGAACACTGAAGCTTTCTTT. Protein sequence: CASSWVGLNTEAFF. The chain employs TRBV12-3 or TRBV12-4 and TRBJ1-1; D unclear. CDR3 length equals 14 residues. Trimming removed 4 bases from V and 0 bases from J, with 9 bases in between.